These T cell receptor beta chains were read from a single sample in a study of shared clonotypes between healthy human individuals. Here immunoSEQ multiplex PCR was the method, and the copy in TCRdb shows in-frame clones only, minus some. The repertoire consists of a few million clones, with 95% occurring once and the leading ten covering roughly 0.13%. The sequenced material came from naive CD4+ T cells sorted from blood. The receptor source for this set is a man aged 18 to 35 in good health. Each CDR3 is given with its conserved first and last residue. A D gene is named only where the DNA matches it firmly. Some rows have no size entry. The others give once, few or many, or a class for an expanded clone.

D: TRBD1; size: -; V: TRBV2; J: TRBJ2-1; CDR3: CAPGTDNEQFF; DNA: TGTGCCCCCGGGACAGACAATGAGCAGTTCTTC
D: -; size: -; V: TRBV7-9; J: TRBJ1-1; CDR3: CASSRLGQIGSTEAFF; DNA: TGTGCCAGCAGCCGACTGGGGCAAATCGGCTCCACTGAAGCTTTCTTT
D: TRBD1; size: -; V: TRBV2; J: TRBJ1-6; CDR3: CASTHRDRDSPLHF; DNA: TGTGCCAGCACCCACCGGGACAGGGACTCACCCCTCCACTTT
D: -; size: once; V: TRBV28; J: TRBJ1-2; CDR3: CASSLRSGWAYGYTF; DNA: TGTGCCAGCAGTTTACGGTCAGGGTGGGCCTATGGCTACACCTTC
D: -; size: -; V: TRBV6-6; J: TRBJ1-4; CDR3: CASGLGEKLFF; DNA: TGTGCCAGCGGACTAGGTGAAAAACTGTTTTTT
D: -; size: -; V: TRBV2; J: TRBJ1-1; CDR3: CASSALTGTLNTEAFF; DNA: TGTGCCAGCAGTGCCCTGACAGGTACACTGAACACTGAAGCTTTCTTT
D: -; size: -; V: TRBV6-8; J: TRBJ2-3; CDR3: CASSRRADTQYF; DNA: TGTGCCAGCAGCCGCCGGGCAGATACGCAGTATTTT
D: -; size: -; V: TRBV30; J: TRBJ1-2; CDR3: CAWSSNRYGYTF; DNA: TGTGCCTGGAGTTCTAACCGCTATGGCTACACCTTC
D: TRBD2; size: -; V: TRBV30; J: TRBJ2-1; CDR3: CASRVLSGSPYNEQFF; DNA: TGTGCCAGCCGCGTCCTTAGCGGGAGCCCCTACAATGAGCAGTTCTTC
D: TRBD1; size: -; V: TRBV30; J: TRBJ1-3; CDR3: CAWSTRQGQGNTIYF; DNA: TGTGCCTGGAGCACGCGACAGGGGCAGGGAAACACCATATATTTT
D: TRBD2; size: -; V: TRBV27; J: TRBJ2-7; CDR3: CASSLGLATGEQYF; DNA: TGTGCCAGCAGTTTGGGACTAGCGACGGGGGAGCAGTACTTC
D: TRBD1; size: -; V: TRBV28; J: TRBJ2-7; CDR3: CASSRQGTYEQYF; DNA: TGTGCCAGCAGCAGACAGGGTACCTACGAGCAGTACTTC
D: -; size: -; V: TRBV30; J: TRBJ1-4; CDR3: CAWSGARGWQAEKLFF; DNA: TGTGCCTGGAGTGGGGCCCGTGGGTGGCAAGCTGAAAAACTGTTTTTT
D: TRBD1; size: -; V: TRBV6-1; J: TRBJ1-5; CDR3: CASSERGTGRRINQPQHF; DNA: TGTGCCAGCAGTGAAAGGGGGACAGGGAGGAGGATCAATCAGCCCCAGCATTTT
D: -; size: -; V: TRBV30; J: TRBJ2-2; CDR3: CAFGKWVGELFF; DNA: TGTGCCTTCGGGAAGTGGGTCGGGGAGCTGTTTTTT
D: TRBD2; size: -; V: TRBV7-2; J: TRBJ2-5; CDR3: CASSFSSGTETQYF; DNA: TGTGCCAGCAGCTTTTCTAGCGGGACGGAGACCCAGTACTTC
D: -; size: once; V: TRBV6-5; J: TRBJ1-2; CDR3: CASSYSQTANYGYTF; DNA: TGTGCCAGCAGTTACTCTCAAACAGCGAACTATGGCTACACCTTC
D: -; size: -; V: TRBV7-6; J: TRBJ2-7; CDR3: CASSSPNSPEQYF; DNA: TGTGCCAGCAGCTCCCCCAACTCTCCCGAGCAGTACTTC
D: -; size: -; V: TRBV29-1; J: TRBJ1-2; CDR3: CSVESGKYGYTF; DNA: TGCAGCGTTGAATCAGGGAAATATGGCTACACCTTC
D: -; size: -; V: TRBV4-1; J: TRBJ1-3; CDR3: CASSQETAFSGNTIYF; DNA: TGCGCCAGCAGCCAGGAGACCGCGTTCTCTGGAAACACCATATATTTT
D: -; size: -; V: TRBV18; J: TRBJ1-1; CDR3: CASSPMNTEAFF; DNA: TGTGCCAGCTCACCCATGAACACTGAAGCTTTCTTT
D: TRBD2; size: once; V: TRBV7-3; J: TRBJ2-5; CDR3: CASSPTSVGETQYF; DNA: TGTGCCAGCAGCCCTACTAGCGTCGGAGAGACCCAGTACTTC
D: TRBD2; size: -; V: TRBV4-1; J: TRBJ2-2; CDR3: CASSQALGGFSGANTGELFF; DNA: TGCGCCAGCAGCCAAGCCCTCGGTGGGTTTAGCGGGGCGAACACCGGGGAGCTGTTTTTT
D: TRBD2; size: -; V: TRBV4-1; J: TRBJ2-2; CDR3: CASSPGFSSGRDTGELFF; DNA: TGCGCCAGCAGCCCTGGGTTTTCTAGCGGGAGGGACACCGGGGAGCTGTTTTTT
D: -; size: -; V: TRBV29-1; J: TRBJ1-1; CDR3: CSVPGTTEAFF; DNA: TGCAGCGTCCCAGGGACCACTGAAGCTTTCTTT
D: -; size: -; V: TRBV5-1; J: TRBJ2-1; CDR3: CASSQSTGIYNEQFF; DNA: TGCGCCAGCAGCCAGAGCACAGGGATTTACAATGAGCAGTTCTTC
D: TRBD1; size: -; V: TRBV5-1; J: TRBJ2-7; CDR3: CASSLTGTATYEQYF; DNA: TGCGCCAGCAGCTTGACCGGGACAGCTACCTACGAGCAGTACTTC
D: -; size: -; V: TRBV6-5; J: TRBJ1-1; CDR3: CASSYTLLGNTEAFF; DNA: TGTGCCAGCAGTTACACTCTCCTGGGGAACACTGAAGCTTTCTTT
D: -; size: -; V: TRBV7-2; J: TRBJ2-7; CDR3: CASTLYRSSYEQYF; DNA: TGTGCCAGCACCCTTTACAGATCTTCCTACGAGCAGTACTTC
D: -; size: -; V: TRBV7-2; J: TRBJ2-3; CDR3: CASSHFTPGTDTQYF; DNA: TGTGCCAGCAGCCACTTCACACCCGGCACAGATACGCAGTATTTT
D: -; size: -; V: TRBV7-9; J: TRBJ2-7; CDR3: CASSSPTAGWLF; DNA: TGTGCCAGCAGCTCCCCCACGGCAGGCTGGCTCTTC
D: TRBD2; size: -; V: TRBV10-3; J: TRBJ2-1; CDR3: CAISERTSGSSNEQFF; DNA: TGTGCCATCAGTGAACGGACTAGCGGGAGTAGTAATGAGCAGTTCTTC
D: -; size: -; V: TRBV2; J: TRBJ1-5; CDR3: CASSEAPGLNQPQHF; DNA: TGTGCCAGCAGTGAAGCGCCTGGGCTCAATCAGCCCCAGCATTTT
D: TRBD2; size: -; V: TRBV9; J: TRBJ2-7; CDR3: CASSDVLGLAGDGYEQYF; DNA: TGTGCCAGCAGCGACGTATTGGGACTAGCGGGAGACGGCTACGAGCAGTACTTC
D: -; size: -; V: TRBV7-9; J: TRBJ2-2; CDR3: CASSLVGLAITGELFF; DNA: TGTGCCAGCAGCTTAGTAGGCCTAGCGATAACCGGGGAGCTGTTTTTT
D: TRBD2; size: -; V: TRBV10-2; J: TRBJ2-7; CDR3: CASSGGGLAGAYEQYF; DNA: TGCGCCAGCAGTGGGGGGGGACTAGCGGGAGCTTACGAGCAGTACTTC
D: -; size: -; V: TRBV30; J: TRBJ1-5; CDR3: CAWSAGRAPQHF; DNA: TGTGCCTGGAGTGCTGGGAGGGCGCCCCAGCATTTT
D: -; size: -; V: TRBV5-1; J: TRBJ2-3; CDR3: CASSLVAGTFRTDTQYF; DNA: TGCGCCAGCAGCTTGGTAGCAGGGACATTTCGCACAGATACGCAGTATTTT
D: -; size: -; V: TRBV9; J: TRBJ1-1; CDR3: CASSSAASEAFF; DNA: TGTGCCAGCAGCTCCGCCGCCTCCGAAGCTTTCTTT
D: -; size: -; V: TRBV2; J: TRBJ2-2; CDR3: CASSADLTGELFF; DNA: TGTGCCAGCAGTGCCGACCTCACCGGGGAGCTGTTTTTT
D: -; size: -; V: TRBV10-3; J: TRBJ2-5; CDR3: CATTPGQKETQYF; DNA: TGTGCCACCACCCCGGGACAAAAAGAGACCCAGTACTTC
D: -; size: few; V: TRBV10-2; J: TRBJ1-1; CDR3: CASSVQNTEAFF; DNA: TGCGCCAGCAGTGTCCAGAACACTGAAGCTTTCTTT
D: -; size: -; V: TRBV4-1; J: TRBJ1-2; CDR3: CASSQPPGLPRNYGYTF; DNA: TGCGCCAGCAGCCAACCCCCCGGCCTCCCAAGAAACTATGGCTACACCTTC
D: -; size: -; V: TRBV6-6; J: TRBJ1-1; CDR3: CASSAGSNTEAFF; DNA: TGTGCCAGCAGTGCGGGATCTAACACTGAAGCTTTCTTT
D: -; size: -; V: TRBV30; J: TRBJ2-7; CDR3: CAWSVLRVFGGRFFSDRNYEQYF; DNA: TGTGCCTGGAGTGTACTTAGGGTATTTGGCGGTCGATTCTTTTCAGACAGAAACTACGAGCAGTACTTC
D: TRBD2; size: -; V: TRBV10-1; J: TRBJ2-1; CDR3: CASSESRAGVGEQFF; DNA: TGCGCCAGCAGTGAGTCACGAGCGGGAGTGGGTGAGCAGTTCTTC
D: -; size: -; V: TRBV7-9; J: TRBJ2-1; CDR3: CASSPSGAYNEQFF; DNA: TGTGCCAGCAGCCCAAGCGGCGCTTACAATGAGCAGTTCTTC
D: -; size: -; V: TRBV7-2; J: TRBJ1-2; CDR3: CASSLWGGTTNYGYTF; DNA: TGTGCCAGCAGCTTATGGGGCGGGACTACTAACTATGGCTACACCTTC
D: -; size: -; V: TRBV4-1; J: TRBJ2-7; CDR3: CASSLIRGEQYF; DNA: TGCGCCAGCAGCCTGATCCGGGGGGAGCAGTACTTC
D: -; size: -; V: TRBV12-5; J: TRBJ2-7; CDR3: CASEPPSSGRGQYF; DNA: TGTGCTAGTGAACCTCCCTCCTCGGGGCGAGGGCAGTACTTC